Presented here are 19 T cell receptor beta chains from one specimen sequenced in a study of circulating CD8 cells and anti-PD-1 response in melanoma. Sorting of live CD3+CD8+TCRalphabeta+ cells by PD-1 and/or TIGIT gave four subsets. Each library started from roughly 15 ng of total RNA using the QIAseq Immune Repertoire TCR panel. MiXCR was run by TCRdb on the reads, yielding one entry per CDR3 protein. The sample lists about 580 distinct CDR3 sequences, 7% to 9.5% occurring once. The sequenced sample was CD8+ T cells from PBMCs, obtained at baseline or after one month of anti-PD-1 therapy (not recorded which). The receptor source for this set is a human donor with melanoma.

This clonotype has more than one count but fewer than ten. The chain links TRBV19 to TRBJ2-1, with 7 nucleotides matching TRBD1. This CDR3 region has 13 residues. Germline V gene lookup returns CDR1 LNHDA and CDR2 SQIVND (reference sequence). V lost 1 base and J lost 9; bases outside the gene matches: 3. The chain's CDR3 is CASSIVEGAEQFF. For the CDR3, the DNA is TGTGCCAGTAGTATAGTTGAGGGGGCTGAGCAGTTCTTC.

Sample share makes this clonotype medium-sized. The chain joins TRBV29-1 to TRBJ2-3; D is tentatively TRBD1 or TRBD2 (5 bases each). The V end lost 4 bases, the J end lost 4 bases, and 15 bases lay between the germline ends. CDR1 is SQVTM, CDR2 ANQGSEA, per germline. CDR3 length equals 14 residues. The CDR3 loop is CSVAQGVSPDTQYF. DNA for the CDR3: TGCAGCGTTGCGCAGGGAGTATCCCCAGATACGCAGTATTTT.

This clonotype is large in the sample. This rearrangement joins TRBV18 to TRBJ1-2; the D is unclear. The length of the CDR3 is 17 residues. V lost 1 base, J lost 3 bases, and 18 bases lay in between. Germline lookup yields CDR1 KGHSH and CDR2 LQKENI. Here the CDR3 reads CASSPRPGQSLDYGYTF. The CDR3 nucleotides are TGTGCCAGCTCACCACGCCCTGGCCAGAGTCTAGACTATGGCTACACCTTC.

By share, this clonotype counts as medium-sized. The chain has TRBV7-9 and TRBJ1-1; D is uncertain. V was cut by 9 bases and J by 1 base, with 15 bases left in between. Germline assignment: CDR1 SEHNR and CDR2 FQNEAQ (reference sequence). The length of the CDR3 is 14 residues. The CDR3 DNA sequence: TGTGCCAGTACCCCCCCCGTCCCGAACACTGAAGCTTTCTTT. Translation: CASTPPVPNTEAFF.

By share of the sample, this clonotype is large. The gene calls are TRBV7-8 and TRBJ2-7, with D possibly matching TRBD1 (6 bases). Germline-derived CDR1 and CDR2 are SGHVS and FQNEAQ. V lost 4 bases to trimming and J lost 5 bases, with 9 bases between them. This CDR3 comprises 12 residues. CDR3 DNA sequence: TGTGCCAGCAGCTCCCAGGGGAACGAGCAGTACTTC. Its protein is CASSSQGNEQYF.

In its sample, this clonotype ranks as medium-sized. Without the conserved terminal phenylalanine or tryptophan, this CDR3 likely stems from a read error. The CDR3 DNA follows: TGTGCCAGCAGCTTAGGTGGGAATACGCAGTATTCT. It codes for CASSLGGNTQYS. The rearrangement joins TRBV7-2 to TRBJ2-3; D is unclear. The CDR3 covers 12 residues. Per germline, CDR1 SGHTA and CDR2 FQGNSA. V dropped 1 base and J dropped 7 bases, with 6 bases sitting between them.

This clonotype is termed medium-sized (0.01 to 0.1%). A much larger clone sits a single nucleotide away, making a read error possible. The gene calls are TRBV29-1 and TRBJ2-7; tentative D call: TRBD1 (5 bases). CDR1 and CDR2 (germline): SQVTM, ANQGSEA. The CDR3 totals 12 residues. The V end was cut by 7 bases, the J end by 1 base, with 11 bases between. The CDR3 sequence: CSGWGTSYEQYF. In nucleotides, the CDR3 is TGCAGCGGCTGGGGCACATCCTACGAGCAGTACTTC.

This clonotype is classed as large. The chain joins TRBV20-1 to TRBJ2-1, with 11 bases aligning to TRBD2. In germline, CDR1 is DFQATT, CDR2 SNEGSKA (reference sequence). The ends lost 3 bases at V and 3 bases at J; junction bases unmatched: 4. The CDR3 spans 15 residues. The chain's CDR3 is CSASQLAGDYNEQFF. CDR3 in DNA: TGCAGTGCTAGCCAACTAGCGGGGGACTACAATGAGCAGTTCTTC.

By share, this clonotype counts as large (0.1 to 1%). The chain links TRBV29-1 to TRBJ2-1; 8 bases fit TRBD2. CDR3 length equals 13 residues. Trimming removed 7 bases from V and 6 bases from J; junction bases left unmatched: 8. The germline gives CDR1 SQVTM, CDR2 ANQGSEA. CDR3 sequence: CSARTGGGNEQFF. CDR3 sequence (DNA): TGCAGCGCCCGTACCGGGGGGGGCAATGAGCAGTTCTTC.

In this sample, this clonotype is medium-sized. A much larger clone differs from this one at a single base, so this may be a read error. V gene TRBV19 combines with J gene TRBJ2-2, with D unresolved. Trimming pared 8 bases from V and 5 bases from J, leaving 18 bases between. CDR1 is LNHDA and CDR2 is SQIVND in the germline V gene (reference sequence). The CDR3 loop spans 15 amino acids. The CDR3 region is CASAPGGDGTGELFF. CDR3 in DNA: TGTGCCAGTGCCCCTGGCGGCGACGGGACCGGGGAGCTGTTTTTT.

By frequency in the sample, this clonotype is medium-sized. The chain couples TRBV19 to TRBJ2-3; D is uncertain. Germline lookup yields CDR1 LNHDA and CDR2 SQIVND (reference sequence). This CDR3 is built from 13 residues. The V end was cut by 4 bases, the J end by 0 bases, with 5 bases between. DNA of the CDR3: TGTGCCAGTAGTAGCCAGAGCACAGATACGCAGTATTTT. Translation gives CASSSQSTDTQYF.

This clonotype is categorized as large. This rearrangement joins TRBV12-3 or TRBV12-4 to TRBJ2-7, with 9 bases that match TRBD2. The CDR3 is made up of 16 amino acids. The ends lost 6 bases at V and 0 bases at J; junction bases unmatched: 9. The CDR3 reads CASSLKPSGDSYEQYF. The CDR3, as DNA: TGTGCCAGCAGCCTCAAACCTAGCGGGGACTCCTACGAGCAGTACTTC.

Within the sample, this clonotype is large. The CDR3 sequence: CASRGDEDENEQFF. The CDR3 bases are TGTGCCAGCAGGGGGGACGAGGATGAGAATGAGCAGTTCTTC. This sequence joins TRBV21-1 and TRBJ2-1; TRBD1, as called in the table, went unchecked against the DNA. TRBV21-1 is an annotated pseudogene. The CDR3 contains 14 residues.

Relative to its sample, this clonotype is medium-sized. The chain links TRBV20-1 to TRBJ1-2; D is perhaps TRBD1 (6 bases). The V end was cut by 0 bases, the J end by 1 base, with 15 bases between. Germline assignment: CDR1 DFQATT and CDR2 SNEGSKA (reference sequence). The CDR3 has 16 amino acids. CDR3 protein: CSARDRGAALNYGYTF. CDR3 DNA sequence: TGCAGTGCTAGAGATAGGGGGGCGGCCCTTAACTATGGCTACACCTTC.

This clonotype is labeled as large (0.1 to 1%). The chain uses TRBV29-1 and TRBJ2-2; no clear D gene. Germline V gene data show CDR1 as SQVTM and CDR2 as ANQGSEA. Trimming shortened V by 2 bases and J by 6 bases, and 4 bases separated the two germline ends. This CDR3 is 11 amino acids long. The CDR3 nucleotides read TGCAGCGTTGAACGGGCCGGGGAGCTGTTTTTT. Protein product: CSVERAGELFF.

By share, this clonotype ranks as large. The CDR3, as DNA: TGTGCCAGCAGTCCCAGGGTTAGCGGGGGTCCTTCCTACAATGAGCAGTTCTTC. Translated, it gives CASSPRVSGGPSYNEQFF. The chain combines TRBV27 with TRBJ2-1; TRBD2 matches at 9 bases. This CDR3 spans 18 amino acids. The germline CDR1 and CDR2 sequences are MNHEY and SMNVEV (reference sequence). With 5 bases clipped from V and 1 base from J, the junction kept 12 bases outside the gene matches.

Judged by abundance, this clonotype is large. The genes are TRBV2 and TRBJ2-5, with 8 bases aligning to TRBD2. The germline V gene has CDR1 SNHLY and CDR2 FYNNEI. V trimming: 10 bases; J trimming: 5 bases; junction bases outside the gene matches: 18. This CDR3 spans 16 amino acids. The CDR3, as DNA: TGTGCCACCACCACCCCCCCCGGGGGGGGCAGTGAGACCCAGTACTTC. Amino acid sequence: CATTTPPGGGSETQYF.

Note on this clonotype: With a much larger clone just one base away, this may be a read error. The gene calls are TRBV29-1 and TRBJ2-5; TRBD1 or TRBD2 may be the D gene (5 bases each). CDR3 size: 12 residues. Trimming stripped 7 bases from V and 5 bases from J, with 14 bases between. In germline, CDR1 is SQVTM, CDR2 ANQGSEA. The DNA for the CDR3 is TGCAGCGGCTTCGGGTGGGGGGAGACCCAGTACTTC. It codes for CSGFGWGETQYF.

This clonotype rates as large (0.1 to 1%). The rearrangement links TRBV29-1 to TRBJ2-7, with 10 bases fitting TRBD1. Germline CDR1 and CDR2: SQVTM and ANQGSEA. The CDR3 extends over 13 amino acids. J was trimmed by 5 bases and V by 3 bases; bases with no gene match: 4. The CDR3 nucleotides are TGCAGCGTTGAGGGACAGGGGTTCCACGAGCAGTACTTC. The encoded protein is CSVEGQGFHEQYF.